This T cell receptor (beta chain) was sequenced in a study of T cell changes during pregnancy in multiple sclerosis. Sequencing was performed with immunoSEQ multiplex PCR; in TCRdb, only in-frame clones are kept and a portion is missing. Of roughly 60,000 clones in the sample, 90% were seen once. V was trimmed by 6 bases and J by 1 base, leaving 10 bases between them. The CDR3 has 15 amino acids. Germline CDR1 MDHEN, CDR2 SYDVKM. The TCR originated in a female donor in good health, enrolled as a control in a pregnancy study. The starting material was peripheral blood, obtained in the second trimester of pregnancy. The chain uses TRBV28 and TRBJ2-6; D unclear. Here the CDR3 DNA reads TGTGCCAGCAGCCCTAAACTATCTGGGGCCAACGTCCTGACTTTC. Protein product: CASSPKLSGANVLTF.